The 26 T cell receptor beta chains below all came from one sample that was sequenced in a study of lymphopenia after photon versus proton radiotherapy. Sequencing used immunoSEQ multiplex PCR; TCRdb keeps in-frame clones, though not all of them. The sample contains some 25,000 clones, 85% to 90% of which appear only once. Sample: peripheral blood, taken from a patient treated with photon-based radiotherapy. The receptors come from a man aged 30-40 years with gastric cancer.

CDR3 nucleotides: TGTGCCAGCAGCCGGGACAGGGGGCGCGGGACCAAAAACATTCAGTACTTC. Translation: CASSRDRGRGTKNIQYF. This chain links TRBV14 with TRBJ2-4; TRBD1 matches 12 bases. Germline trimming cut 4 bases from V and 2 bases from J; bases unmatched to any gene: 6. The CDR3 is made up of 17 amino acids. Germline-derived CDR1 and CDR2 are SGHDN and FVKESK.

The chain combines TRBV6-5 with TRBJ2-3; D perhaps matches TRBD2 (5 bases). Germline values: CDR1 MNHEY, CDR2 SVGAGI. This CDR3 spans 16 amino acids. V lost 0 bases to trimming and J lost 8 bases, with 18 bases between them. The CDR3 region is CASSYSKGATVGTQYF. In DNA form, the CDR3 reads TGTGCCAGCAGTTACTCTAAGGGAGCTACCGTGGGTACGCAGTATTTT.

The table lists this clone with a count of one. DNA for the CDR3: TGTGCCAGCAGTCTAACTAGCGGGAGCGCCGAGGTGCAGTTCTTC. Translation: CASSLTSGSAEVQFF. The chain links TRBV7-9 to TRBJ2-1; 11 bases are shared with TRBD2. CDR3 length: 15 amino acids. The trim removed 6 bases at V and 12 bases at J, leaving 13 bases unmatched. The germline V gene encodes CDR1 SEHNR and CDR2 FQNEAQ (reference sequence). The full variable domain, in which reference TRBV7-9 and TRBJ2-1 provide the parts outside the CDR3, is DTGVSQNPRHKITKRGQNVTFRCDPISEHNRLYWYRQTLGQGPEFLTYFQNEAQLEKSRLLSDRFSAERPKGSFSTLEIQRTEQGDSAMYLCASSLTSGSAEVQFFGPGTRLTVL.

V is TRBV6-1 and J is TRBJ1-3; a possible D gene is TRBD1 (5 bases). The CDR3 has 15 amino acids. The germline V and J ends were trimmed by 2 bases and 0 bases, with 8 bases remaining between them. The germline CDR1 and CDR2 sequences are MNHNS and SASEGT. The CDR3, as DNA: TGTGCCAGCAGTGAAAGACAGTACTCTGGAAACACCATATATTTT. This translates into CASSERQYSGNTIYF.

This sequence joins TRBV6-6 and TRBJ1-3; tentative D call: TRBD1 (6 bases). Trimming cost V 6 bases and J 2 bases, with 17 bases left between them. Looked up from germline, CDR1 is MNHNY and CDR2 is SVGAGI (reference sequence). The CDR3 runs 16 residues. CDR3 protein: CASRPRGGRTGNTIYF. In DNA, the CDR3 is TGTGCCAGCAGGCCCCGAGGGGGTAGGACTGGAAACACCATATATTTT.

The rearrangement uses TRBV28 and TRBJ2-1; 15 bases map to TRBD2. Germline CDR1 MDHEN, CDR2 SYDVKM. V was pared by 3 bases and J by 8 bases, with 8 bases of the junction left unmatched. The CDR3 runs to 17 residues. The CDR3 loop reads CASSFFRTSGRGDEQFF. The DNA of the CDR3 is TGTGCCAGCAGTTTTTTCCGGACTAGCGGGAGGGGGGATGAGCAGTTCTTC. The full variable domain, rest sourced from reference TRBV28 and TRBJ2-1, is DVKVTQSSRYLVKRTGEKVFLECVQDMDHENMFWYRQDPGLGLRLIYFSYDVKMKEKGDIPEGYSVSREKKERFSLILESASTNQTSMYLCASSFFRTSGRGDEQFFGPGTRLTVL.

The rearrangement links TRBV27 to TRBJ1-6; 8 nucleotides agree with TRBD1. CDR3 length: 17 residues. The J segment lost 9 bases and the V segment lost 0 bases, leaving 10 bases of the junction unmatched. Germline V gene lookup returns CDR1 MNHEY and CDR2 SMNVEV (reference sequence). The CDR3 sequence: CASSLSPTWDRTSPLHF. The CDR3 bases are TGTGCCAGCAGTTTATCACCCACATGGGACAGGACTTCACCCCTCCACTTT.

This rearrangement joins TRBV6-5 to TRBJ1-1, with D possibly TRBD1 on 6 matching bases. CDR3 length: 14 residues. Germline assignment: CDR1 MNHEY and CDR2 SVGAGI. V was cut by 2 bases and J by 4 bases, with 11 bases left in between. The CDR3: CASSYASGVTEAFF. CDR3 bases: TGTGCCAGCAGTTACGCGTCAGGGGTCACTGAAGCTTTCTTT.

The gene calls are TRBV19 and TRBJ2-1, with TRBD2 as a possible D gene (5 bases). CDR1 and CDR2 from the germline V gene are LNHDA and SQIVND (reference sequence). This CDR3 is built from 15 residues. The germline V and J ends were trimmed by 3 bases and 2 bases, with 11 bases remaining between them. CDR3 protein: CASSMGERTYNEQFF. CDR3 in DNA: TGTGCCAGTAGTATGGGAGAGCGAACCTACAATGAGCAGTTCTTC.

The chain uses TRBV27 and TRBJ1-2; tentatively, D is TRBD1 (6 bases). The CDR3 has 14 residues. The ends were cut back, 4 bases at V and 4 bases at J, with 13 bases in the middle. Per germline, CDR1 MNHEY and CDR2 SMNVEV (reference sequence). The CDR3: CASSSPGRGYGYTF. DNA of the CDR3: TGTGCCAGCAGTTCACCCGGCAGGGGCTATGGCTACACCTTC.

The chain carries TRBV7-3 and TRBJ2-3; the D gene is possibly TRBD2 (6 bases). The CDR3 extends over 15 amino acids. V was clipped by 3 bases and J by 2 bases, with 12 bases between them. CDR1 is SGHTA, CDR2 FQGTGA, per germline. The CDR3 here is CASSLSSENTDTQYF. The DNA for the CDR3 is TGTGCCAGCAGCTTGTCTAGCGAGAACACAGATACGCAGTATTTT.

The rearrangement links TRBV19 to TRBJ1-1, with TRBD1 matching 8 bases. Germline values: CDR1 LNHDA, CDR2 SQIVND (reference sequence). The J segment lost 2 bases and the V segment lost 1 base, leaving 6 bases of the junction unmatched. This CDR3 spans 16 amino acids. CDR3 sequence (DNA): TGTGCCAGTAGTATAGCTCCGGACAGGGTAAACACTGAAGCTTTCTTT. Translation: CASSIAPDRVNTEAFF.

The chain is built from TRBV4-3 and TRBJ2-2; 10 positions match TRBD1. The J segment lost 4 bases and the V segment lost 3 bases, leaving 5 bases of the junction unmatched. The CDR3 length is 16 residues. CDR1 and CDR2 from the germline V gene are LGHNA and YSLEER. CDR3 sequence: CASSHRDRGSTGELFF. The DNA of the CDR3 is TGCGCCAGCAGCCACCGGGACAGGGGTTCCACCGGGGAGCTGTTTTTT.

The chain employs TRBV11-1 and TRBJ2-5, with no clear D. The CDR3 covers 13 residues. Trimming removed 3 bases at V and 2 bases at J, with 7 bases between. Germline CDR1 and CDR2: SGHAT and FQDESV (reference sequence). The CDR3 protein is CASSLGVQETQYF. CDR3 coding DNA: TGTGCCAGCAGCTTGGGCGTTCAAGAGACCCAGTACTTC.

The chain uses TRBV28 and TRBJ1-2; TRBD1 is a possible D gene (5 bases). The CDR3 sequence is 17 residues long. From germline, CDR1 is MDHEN and CDR2 SYDVKM. V dropped 4 bases and J dropped 2 bases, with 20 bases sitting between them. Here the CDR3 DNA reads TGTGCCAGCAGTTCGCAACCCTACCTGGGGGGGAACTATGGCTACACCTTC. It yields the protein CASSSQPYLGGNYGYTF.

The V gene is TRBV5-1, the J gene TRBJ1-6; 7 bases fit TRBD1. The CDR3 totals 14 residues. V dropped 2 bases and J dropped 8; count of bases not matched to a gene: 4. CDR1 and CDR2 from the germline V gene are SGHRS and YFSETQ. CDR3 protein: CASSLGGADSPLHF. The DNA of the CDR3 is TGCGCCAGCAGCTTAGGGGGCGCAGATTCACCCCTCCACTTT.

J is TRBJ1-1 and V is TRBV7-9, with D maybe TRBD1 (5 bases). Trimming shortened V by 1 base and J by 5 bases, and 14 bases separated the two germline ends. Germline V gene lookup returns CDR1 SEHNR and CDR2 FQNEAQ (reference sequence). The CDR3 length is 15 residues. Written as DNA, the CDR3 is TGTGCCAGCAGCTTAGGGGGGGTGCCGACAACTGAAGCTTTCTTT. It codes for CASSLGGVPTTEAFF.

A single count supports this clone. The rearrangement uses TRBV5-4 and TRBJ2-5; D is possibly TRBD1 or TRBD2 (5 bases each). The CDR3 is made up of 14 amino acids. Germline CDR1 is SGHNT and CDR2 is YYREEE (reference sequence). V was pared by 4 bases and J by 1 base, with 11 bases between. CDR3 DNA: TGTGCCAGCAGCCGCCGGGACCCCCAAGAGACCCAGTACTTC. Residues: CASSRRDPQETQYF.

The J gene is TRBJ1-1, the V gene TRBV6-5; 9 positions agree with TRBD1. Trimming at V came to 6 bases and at J to 1 base, leaving 6 bases not matched to a gene. The CDR3 has 15 amino acids. Germline CDR1 reads MNHEY; CDR2 reads SVGAGI. The CDR3 DNA sequence: TGTGCCAGCAGGGATACAGGGGGCACGAACACTGAAGCTTTCTTT. It is translated as CASRDTGGTNTEAFF.

V gene TRBV28 combines with J gene TRBJ1-2, with 9 bases fitting TRBD1. CDR3 size: 15 residues. V dropped 4 bases and J dropped 2; count of bases not matched to a gene: 5. Germline V gene data show CDR1 as MDHEN and CDR2 as SYDVKM. The CDR3 protein is CASSSPTGGNYGYTF. The CDR3 DNA follows: TGTGCCAGCAGTTCCCCGACAGGGGGGAACTATGGCTACACCTTC.

The chain employs TRBV19 and TRBJ1-5; D gene uncertain. V dropped 7 bases and J dropped 2 bases, with 15 bases sitting between them. The CDR3 spans 15 residues. Germline CDR1 is LNHDA and CDR2 is SQIVND (reference sequence). The DNA for the CDR3 is TGTGCCAGTATAAAGCAGCCAGGAGGCAATCAGCCCCAGCATTTT. Its protein is CASIKQPGGNQPQHF.

The chain has TRBV27 and TRBJ1-4, with a tentative D call TRBD1 (5 bases). In germline, CDR1 is MNHEY, CDR2 SMNVEV (reference sequence). V was clipped by 2 bases and J by 12 bases, with 16 bases between them. The CDR3 contains 14 residues. CDR3 sequence reads: CASSLGGAPGELFF. The CDR3 DNA reads TGTGCCAGCAGTTTAGGAGGGGCGCCGGGGGAACTGTTTTTT.

The chain uses TRBV4-3 and TRBJ2-7; 8 positions match TRBD2. V was pared by 0 bases and J by 6 bases, with 13 bases of the junction left unmatched. The CDR3 is 17 residues long. The germline V gene has CDR1 LGHNA and CDR2 YSLEER. CDR3: CASSQDQLAGRAIEQYF. CDR3 DNA: TGCGCCAGCAGCCAAGATCAGTTAGCGGGAAGAGCTATCGAGCAGTACTTC.

V and J are TRBV25-1 and TRBJ1-2, with D possibly being TRBD1 (5 bases). CDR1 is MGHDK, CDR2 SYGVNS, per germline. V lost 2 bases to trimming and J lost 5 bases, with 12 bases between them. This CDR3 region has 14 residues. This CDR3 is CASSEEAAGYGYTF. In nucleotides, the CDR3 is TGTGCCAGCAGTGAAGAGGCAGCAGGGTATGGCTACACCTTC.

This clone was observed once. The V gene is TRBV6-6, the J gene TRBJ1-2; no clear D gene. The CDR3 has 12 amino acids. Per germline, CDR1 MNHNY and CDR2 SVGAGI (reference sequence). Trimming took 7 bases from V and 1 from J, leaving 7 bases between them. The CDR3: CASTAGNYGYTF. Here the CDR3 DNA reads TGTGCCAGCACGGCGGGTAACTATGGCTACACCTTC.

The chain joins TRBV27 to TRBJ2-7, with TRBD1 identical over 9 bases. The CDR3 has 14 residues. CDR1 is MNHEY, CDR2 SMNVEV, per germline (reference sequence). Trimming at V came to 5 bases and at J to 2 bases, leaving 4 bases not matched to a gene. The CDR3, as DNA: TGTGCCAGCAGTGCCCGGGACAGGGCCTACGAGCAGTACTTC. Residues: CASSARDRAYEQYF.